The table lists the clone carrying this T cell receptor beta chain with many counts. Four PCR rounds used nested alpha and beta constant region primers plus the SP2 primer. TCRdb used MiXCR to reprocess the 5' RACE reads, holding one entry per CDR3 protein. The sample shows more than 60,000 distinct CDR3 sequences, less than 10% of them seen only once. These data originate in a study of naive and memory T cell subsets. V lost 7 bases, J lost 7 bases, and 10 bases lay in between. The CDR3 runs 10 residues. Germline CDR1 SQVTM, CDR2 ANQGSEA. TCR cDNA received a 3' ligated oligonucleotide that carried a UMI. Reverse transcription used DNase-treated unsorted total RNA, aiming for roughly 1 to 1000 ng.

This sequence originates from a female donor in good health. V gene TRBV29-1 combines with J gene TRBJ1-2, with D hard to call. CDR3: CSAGEGGYTF. CDR3 bases: TGCAGCGCCGGGGAGGGTGGCTACACCTTC.